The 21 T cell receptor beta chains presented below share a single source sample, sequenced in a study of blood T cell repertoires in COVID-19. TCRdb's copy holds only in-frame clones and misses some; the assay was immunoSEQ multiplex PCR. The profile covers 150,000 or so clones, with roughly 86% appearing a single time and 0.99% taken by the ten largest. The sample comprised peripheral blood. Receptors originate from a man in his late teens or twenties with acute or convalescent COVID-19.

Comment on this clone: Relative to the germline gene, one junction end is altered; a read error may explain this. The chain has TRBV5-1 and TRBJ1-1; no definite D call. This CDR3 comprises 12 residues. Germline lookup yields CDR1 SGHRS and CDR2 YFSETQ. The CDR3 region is CASRLGGTEAFF. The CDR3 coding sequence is TGCGCCAGCAGATTGGGCGGGACTGAAGCTTTCTTT.

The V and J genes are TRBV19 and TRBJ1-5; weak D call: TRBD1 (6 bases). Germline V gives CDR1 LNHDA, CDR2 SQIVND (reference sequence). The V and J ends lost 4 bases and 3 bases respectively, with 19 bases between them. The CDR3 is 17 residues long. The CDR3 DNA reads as TGTGCCAGTAGTAGACGAACCTCCAACAGGGACAATCAGCCCCAGCATTTT. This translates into CASSRRTSNRDNQPQHF. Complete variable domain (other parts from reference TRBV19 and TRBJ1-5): DGGITQSPKYLFRKEGQNVTLSCEQNLNHDAMYWYRQDPGQGLRLIYYSQIVNDFQKGDIAEGYSVSREKKESFPLTVTSAQKNPTAFYLCASSRRTSNRDNQPQHFGDGTRLSIL.

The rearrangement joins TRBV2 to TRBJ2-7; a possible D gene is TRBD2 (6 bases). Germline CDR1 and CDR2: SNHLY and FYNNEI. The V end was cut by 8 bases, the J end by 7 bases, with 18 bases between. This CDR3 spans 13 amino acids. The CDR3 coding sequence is TGTGCCAGCCGCGAAGGAGGGCGGGAAGAGCAGTACGTC. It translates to CASREGGREEQYV.

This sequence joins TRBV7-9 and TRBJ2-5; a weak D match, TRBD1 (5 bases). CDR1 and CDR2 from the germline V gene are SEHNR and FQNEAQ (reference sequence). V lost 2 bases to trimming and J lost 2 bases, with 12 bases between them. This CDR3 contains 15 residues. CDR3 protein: CASSLRGRAQETQYF. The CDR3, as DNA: TGTGCCAGCAGCTTAAGGGGCAGGGCTCAAGAGACCCAGTACTTC.

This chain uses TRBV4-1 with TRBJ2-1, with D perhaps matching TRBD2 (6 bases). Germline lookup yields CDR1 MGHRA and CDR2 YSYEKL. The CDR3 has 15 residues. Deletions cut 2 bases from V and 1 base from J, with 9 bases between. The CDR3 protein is CASSQIGTSYNEQFF. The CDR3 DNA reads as TGCGCCAGCAGCCAAATCGGGACTTCCTACAATGAGCAGTTCTTC.

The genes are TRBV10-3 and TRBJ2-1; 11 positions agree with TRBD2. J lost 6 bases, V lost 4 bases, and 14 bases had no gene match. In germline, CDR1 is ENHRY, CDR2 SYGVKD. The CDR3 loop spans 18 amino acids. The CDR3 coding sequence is TGTGCCATCAGTGTGGGTAGCGGGGGGGCGAGATCGATCAATGAGCAGTTCTTC. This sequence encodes CAISVGSGGARSINEQFF.

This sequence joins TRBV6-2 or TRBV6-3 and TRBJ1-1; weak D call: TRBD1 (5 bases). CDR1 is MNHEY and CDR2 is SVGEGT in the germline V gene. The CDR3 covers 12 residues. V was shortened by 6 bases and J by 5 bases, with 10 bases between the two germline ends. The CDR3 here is CASSRTQTEAFF. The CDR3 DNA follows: TGTGCCAGCAGCAGGACACAGACTGAAGCTTTCTTT.

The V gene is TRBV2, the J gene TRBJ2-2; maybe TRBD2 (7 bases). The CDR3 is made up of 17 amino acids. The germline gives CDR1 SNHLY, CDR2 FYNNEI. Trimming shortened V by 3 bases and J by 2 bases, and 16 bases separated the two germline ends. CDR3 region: CASSDRRGRGNTGELFF. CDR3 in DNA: TGTGCCAGCAGTGATCGGCGGGGGCGGGGAAACACCGGGGAGCTGTTTTTT.

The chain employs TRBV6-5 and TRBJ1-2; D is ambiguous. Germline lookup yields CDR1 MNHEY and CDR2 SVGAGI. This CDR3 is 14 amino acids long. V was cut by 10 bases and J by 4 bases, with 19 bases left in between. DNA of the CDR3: TGTGCCACCGCGCGGGAGAGCCAGGTCTATGGCTACACCTTC. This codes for CATARESQVYGYTF.

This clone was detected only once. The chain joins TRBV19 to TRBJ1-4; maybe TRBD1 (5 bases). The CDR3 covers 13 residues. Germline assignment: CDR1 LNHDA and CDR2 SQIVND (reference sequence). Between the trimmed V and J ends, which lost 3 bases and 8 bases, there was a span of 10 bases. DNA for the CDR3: TGTGCCAGTAGTATTGGGGCAGCCGAAAAACTGTTTTTT. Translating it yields CASSIGAAEKLFF.

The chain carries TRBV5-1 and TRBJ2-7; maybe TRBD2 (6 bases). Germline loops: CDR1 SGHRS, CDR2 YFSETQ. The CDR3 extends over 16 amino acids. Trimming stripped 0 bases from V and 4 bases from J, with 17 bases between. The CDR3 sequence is CASSLVRGTEKYEQYF. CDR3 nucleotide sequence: TGCGCCAGCAGCTTGGTCCGGGGGACGGAAAAGTACGAGCAGTACTTC. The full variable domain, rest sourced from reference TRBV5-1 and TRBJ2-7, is KAGVTQTPRYLIKTRGQQVTLSCSPISGHRSVSWYQQTPGQGLQFLFEYFSETQRNKGNFPGRFSGRQFSNSRSEMNVSTLELGDSALYLCASSLVRGTEKYEQYFGPGTRLTVT.

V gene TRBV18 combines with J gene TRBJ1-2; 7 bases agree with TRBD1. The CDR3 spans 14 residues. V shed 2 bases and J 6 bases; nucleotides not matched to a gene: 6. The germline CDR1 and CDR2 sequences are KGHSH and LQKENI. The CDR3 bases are TGTGCCAGCTCACCAACCGGGACAGACCATGGCTACACCTTC. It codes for CASSPTGTDHGYTF. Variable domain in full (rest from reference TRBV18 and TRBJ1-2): NAGVMQNPRHLVRRRGQEARLRCSPMKGHSHVYWYRQLPEEGLKFMVYLQKENIIDESGMPKERFSAEFPKEGPSILRIQQVVRGDSAAYFCASSPTGTDHGYTFGSGTRLTVV.

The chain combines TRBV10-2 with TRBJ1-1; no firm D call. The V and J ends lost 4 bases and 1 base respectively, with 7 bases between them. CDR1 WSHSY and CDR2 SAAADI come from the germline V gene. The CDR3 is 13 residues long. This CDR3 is CASSVAENTEAFF. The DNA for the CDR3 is TGCGCCAGCAGTGTTGCAGAGAACACTGAAGCTTTCTTT.

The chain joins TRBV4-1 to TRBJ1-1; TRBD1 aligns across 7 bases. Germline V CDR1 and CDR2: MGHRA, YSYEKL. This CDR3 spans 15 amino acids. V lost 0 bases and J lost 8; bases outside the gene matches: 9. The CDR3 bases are TGCGCCAGCAGCCAAGATGTAGGCGCGGGACAGGAAGCTTTCTTT. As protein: CASSQDVGAGQEAFF.

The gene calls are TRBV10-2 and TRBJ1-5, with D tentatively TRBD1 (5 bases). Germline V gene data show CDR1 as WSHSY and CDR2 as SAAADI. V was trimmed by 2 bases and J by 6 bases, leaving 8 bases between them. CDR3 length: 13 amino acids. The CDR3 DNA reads TGCGCCAGCAGTGAGCAGGGTCGTCAGCCCCAGCATTTT. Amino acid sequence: CASSEQGRQPQHF.

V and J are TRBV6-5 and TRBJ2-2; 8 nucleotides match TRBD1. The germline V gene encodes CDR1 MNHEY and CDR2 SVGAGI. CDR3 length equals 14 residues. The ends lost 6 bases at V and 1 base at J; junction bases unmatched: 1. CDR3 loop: CASSGQGNTGELFF. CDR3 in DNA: TGTGCCAGCAGCGGACAGGGGAACACCGGGGAGCTGTTTTTT.

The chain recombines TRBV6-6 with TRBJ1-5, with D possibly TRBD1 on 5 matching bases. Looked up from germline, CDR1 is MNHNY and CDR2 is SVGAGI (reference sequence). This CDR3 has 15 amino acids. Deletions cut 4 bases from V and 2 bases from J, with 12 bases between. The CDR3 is CASSSSGGGNQPQHF. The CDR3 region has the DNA TGTGCCAGCAGTTCATCCGGGGGAGGCAATCAGCCCCAGCATTTT.

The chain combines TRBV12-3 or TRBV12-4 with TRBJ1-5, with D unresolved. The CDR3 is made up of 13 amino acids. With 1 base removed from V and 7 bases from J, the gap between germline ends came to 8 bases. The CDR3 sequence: CASSLGGPQPQHF. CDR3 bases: TGTGCCAGCAGTTTAGGTGGGCCCCAGCCCCAGCATTTT.

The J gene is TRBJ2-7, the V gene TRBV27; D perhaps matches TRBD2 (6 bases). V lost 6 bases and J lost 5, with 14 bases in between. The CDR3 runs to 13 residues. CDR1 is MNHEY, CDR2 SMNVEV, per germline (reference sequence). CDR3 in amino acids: CASSPLGGNEQYF. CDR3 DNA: TGTGCCAGCAGCCCGCTGGGGGGTAACGAGCAGTACTTC.

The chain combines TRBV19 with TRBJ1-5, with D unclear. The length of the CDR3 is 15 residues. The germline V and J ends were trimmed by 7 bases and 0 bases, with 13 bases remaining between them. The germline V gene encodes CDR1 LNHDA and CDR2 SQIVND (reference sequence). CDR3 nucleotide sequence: TGTGCCAGTAAAGGTCAGGCTTATAGCAATCAGCCCCAGCATTTT. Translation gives CASKGQAYSNQPQHF.

This chain's CDR3 is CAWSVQGGRTEAFF. CDR3 nucleotide sequence: TGTGCCTGGAGTGTACAGGGGGGGAGGACTGAAGCTTTCTTT. This sequence joins TRBV30 and TRBJ1-1; 8 bases match TRBD1. Per germline, CDR1 GTSNPN and CDR2 SVGIG (reference sequence). The CDR3 is made up of 14 amino acids. After removal of 0 bases from V and 5 bases from J, the junction contained 5 bases not matched to a gene.